The clone carrying this T cell receptor beta chain came up a few times. Its antigen remains unidentified. Sequence at one end of the junction differs from germline and may be a read error. TCRdb keeps only in-frame clones here, not all; method: immunoSEQ multiplex PCR. The sample lists 7,200 or so clones; over 50% were seen once. The CDR3 spans 15 residues. From germline, CDR1 is SGHDN and CDR2 FVKESK. This entry comes from a study of tumor-infiltrating lymphocytes in localized non-small cell lung cancer. Study-level findings and limits: Technical variation could not be separated from intratumor heterogeneity here. Immunotypes IM1 and IM2 had similar TCR-derived T-cell fractions. TCRbeta sequencing showed higher T cell infiltration in tumors than uninvolved lung.

The clonotype was recovered from a human donor with non-small cell lung cancer. Sample: lung tumor tissue. The V gene is TRBV14, the J gene TRBJ1-1; TRBD1 might be the D (6 bases). In DNA, the CDR3 is TGTGCCAGCAGCCATGCTCGATCCCGGGACACAGAAGCTTTCTTT. Translated: CASSHARSRDTEAFF. The full variable domain, completed using reference TRBV14 and TRBJ1-1, is EAGVTQFPSHSVIEKGQTVTLRCDPISGHDNLYWYRRVMGKEIKFLLHFVKESKQDESGMPNNRFLAERTGGTYSTLKVQPAELEDSGVYFCASSHARSRDTEAFFGQGTRLTVV.